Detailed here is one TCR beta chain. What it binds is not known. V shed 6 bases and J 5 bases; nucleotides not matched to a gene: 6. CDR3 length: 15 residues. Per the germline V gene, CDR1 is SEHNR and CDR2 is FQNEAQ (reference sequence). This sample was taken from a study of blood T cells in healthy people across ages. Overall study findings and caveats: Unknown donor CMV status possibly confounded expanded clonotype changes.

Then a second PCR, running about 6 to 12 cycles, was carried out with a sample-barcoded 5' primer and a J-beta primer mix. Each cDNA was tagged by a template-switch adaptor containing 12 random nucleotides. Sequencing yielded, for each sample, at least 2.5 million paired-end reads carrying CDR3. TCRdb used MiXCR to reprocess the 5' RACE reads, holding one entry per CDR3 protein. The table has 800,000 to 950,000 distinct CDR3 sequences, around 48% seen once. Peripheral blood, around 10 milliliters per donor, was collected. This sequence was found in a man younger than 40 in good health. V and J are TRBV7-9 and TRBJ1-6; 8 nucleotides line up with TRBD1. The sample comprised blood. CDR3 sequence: CASSPGGANNSPLHF. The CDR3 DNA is TGTGCCAGCAGTCCAGGGGGCGCAAATAATTCACCCCTCCACTTT.